This T cell receptor (beta chain) was identified during a study of CD8 T cells in Susac syndrome. Study at large: Intravenous immunoglobulin alone or corticosteroids were being given to patients with Susac syndrome at blood draw, unless they were therapy-naive.

Looked up from germline, CDR1 is SGDLS and CDR2 is YYNGEE. The CDR3 has 15 residues. Trimming at V came to 2 bases and at J to 3 bases, leaving 6 bases not matched to a gene. Negative isolation was applied to CD8+ and CD4+ T cells, and FACS enrichment was applied to TEMRA cells. In this sample, this clonotype turned up once. It was with random hexamers that roughly 0.45 to 1 ug RNA was reverse transcribed. TCRdb fed the immunoSEQ multiplex PCR reads into MiXCR, producing one record per CDR3 protein. The sample has 150,000 or so distinct CDR3 sequences, 85% to 95% seen once. What was sequenced was CD4+ T cells from PBMCs. This chain connects TRBV9 to TRBJ2-3; 7 bases are shared with TRBD2. The receptor's source is a human donor with Susac syndrome. CDR3 region: CASSVAGEATDTQYF. In DNA, the CDR3 is TGTGCCAGCAGCGTCGCGGGGGAGGCAACAGATACGCAGTATTTT.